The 28 T cell receptor beta chains given below trace back to one sample, sequenced in a study of cytomegalovirus exposure and HLA in healthy donors. A multiplex PCR was run with 60 Vbeta primers and 13 Jbeta primers. The protocol was immunoSEQ multiplex PCR, while the TCRdb copy is restricted to in-frame clones and leaves out a portion. The table lists approximately 150,000 clones, 81% of them singletons. The source material was PBMCs. The receptors were sampled from a man aged 45 to 65 in good health and CMV-seropositive.

This clone was recorded once. The rearrangement uses TRBV5-1 and TRBJ1-3, with TRBD1 as a possible D gene (6 bases). The CDR3 extends over 16 amino acids. With 1 base removed from V and 0 bases from J, the gap between germline ends came to 11 bases. From germline, CDR1 is SGHRS and CDR2 YFSETQ. The CDR3 sequence is CASSLLGGDSGNTIYF. The CDR3 DNA sequence: TGCGCCAGCAGCTTGTTAGGGGGTGACTCTGGAAACACCATATATTTT.

The rearrangement links TRBV30 to TRBJ1-5; D may be TRBD1 (5 bases). Germline lookup yields CDR1 GTSNPN and CDR2 SVGIG (reference sequence). Trimming took 4 bases from V and 2 from J, leaving 15 bases between them. This CDR3 is 15 amino acids long. The CDR3: CAWKDQGRGNQPQHF. DNA of the CDR3: TGTGCCTGGAAAGACCAGGGTAGGGGCAATCAGCCCCAGCATTTT.

This clone has just a few counts. The chain has TRBV5-4 and TRBJ1-2, with 8 bases fitting TRBD1. J lost 6 bases, V lost 2 bases, and 3 bases had no gene match. The germline V gene encodes CDR1 SGHNT and CDR2 YYREEE (reference sequence). This CDR3 spans 13 amino acids. The CDR3 loop reads CASSLQGDHGYTF. CDR3 nucleotide sequence: TGTGCCAGCAGCTTACAGGGGGATCATGGCTACACCTTC.

The table lists this clone with a count of one. The rearrangement uses TRBV5-8 and TRBJ1-2; weak D call: TRBD1 (5 bases). Germline V gene sequence: CDR1 SGHTS, CDR2 YDEGEE. With 3 bases removed from V and 5 bases from J, the gap between germline ends came to 14 bases. CDR3 length: 14 amino acids. The CDR3 region is CASSSTRGGYGYTF. CDR3 DNA sequence: TGTGCCAGCAGCTCGACCCGGGGGGGTTATGGCTACACCTTC.

The chain carries TRBV29-1 and TRBJ1-2; D not certain. Germline V gene data show CDR1 as SQVTM and CDR2 as ANQGSEA. CDR3 size: 12 residues. Trimming removed 7 bases at V and 8 bases at J, with 17 bases between. The CDR3 DNA follows: TGCAGCGCTCCCGCTTTAGACGGGGGCTACACCTTC. Protein sequence: CSAPALDGGYTF.

This chain links TRBV6-5 with TRBJ2-7; perhaps TRBD1 as D (6 bases). V shed 2 bases and J shed 2 bases, with 13 bases lying between them. Germline V CDR1 and CDR2: MNHEY, SVGAGI. The CDR3 is 15 amino acids. The CDR3 loop is CASSYVGATPYEQYF. The CDR3 DNA is TGTGCCAGCAGTTACGTGGGGGCAACACCCTACGAGCAGTACTTC.

The rearrangement uses TRBV5-4 and TRBJ2-5; TRBD2 matches at 8 bases. This CDR3 has 16 amino acids. V was pared by 3 bases and J by 3 bases, with 10 bases of the junction left unmatched. In germline, CDR1 is SGHNT, CDR2 YYREEE (reference sequence). CDR3 nucleotides: TGTGCCAGCAGCTCGGGACTAGTGGGGCTCAAAGAGACCCAGTACTTC. Its translation: CASSSGLVGLKETQYF.

The chain uses TRBV28 and TRBJ2-3; D ambiguous. Germline V CDR1 and CDR2: MDHEN, SYDVKM. This CDR3 contains 13 residues. The germline V and J ends were trimmed by 6 bases and 1 base, with 8 bases remaining between them. In nucleotides, the CDR3 is TGTGCCAGCAGGGAGTACGGCACAGATACGCAGTATTTT. As protein: CASREYGTDTQYF. Full variable domain (rest looked up from reference TRBV28 and TRBJ2-3): DVKVTQSSRYLVKRTGEKVFLECVQDMDHENMFWYRQDPGLGLRLIYFSYDVKMKEKGDIPEGYSVSREKKERFSLILESASTNQTSMYLCASREYGTDTQYFGPGTRLTVL.

J is TRBJ2-1 and V is TRBV5-1; 11 bases are shared with TRBD2. V trimming: 3 bases; J trimming: 5 bases; junction bases outside the gene matches: 4. Germline V gene lookup returns CDR1 SGHRS and CDR2 YFSETQ. The CDR3 extends over 15 amino acids. CDR3 in DNA: TGCGCCAGCAGCTCGGGACTAGCGGAAAACAATGAGCAGTTCTTC. This gives the protein CASSSGLAENNEQFF.

V is TRBV5-1 and J is TRBJ2-5, with 7 bases identical to TRBD2. Germline V CDR1 and CDR2: SGHRS, YFSETQ. The ends lost 0 bases at V and 1 base at J; junction bases unmatched: 6. The CDR3 length is 16 residues. The CDR3 region is CASSLELAWAQETQYF. DNA of the CDR3: TGCGCCAGCAGCTTGGAACTAGCGTGGGCCCAAGAGACCCAGTACTTC.

This clone was recorded once. V and J are TRBV19 and TRBJ1-3; 8 bases line up with TRBD1. V lost 4 bases to trimming and J lost 0 bases; unmatched junction nucleotides: 8. The CDR3 contains 17 residues. From germline, CDR1 is LNHDA and CDR2 SQIVND (reference sequence). CDR3 region: CASSTPGQASSGNTIYF. The CDR3 nucleotides read TGTGCCAGTAGTACCCCGGGACAGGCAAGCTCTGGAAACACCATATATTTT.

This rearrangement joins TRBV6-5 to TRBJ1-2; possible D gene TRBD1, 5 bases. V lost 5 bases to trimming and J lost 8 bases, with 21 bases between them. Per the germline V gene, CDR1 is MNHEY and CDR2 is SVGAGI. CDR3 size: 15 residues. In nucleotides, the CDR3 is TGTGCCAGCAGTAAACCCCGGGAGGGGACGGGAGGCTACACCTTC. Its translation is CASSKPREGTGGYTF.

The rearrangement links TRBV11-2 to TRBJ2-1, with a tentative D call TRBD1 (6 bases). Deletions cut 2 bases from V and 5 bases from J, with 19 bases between. Germline V gene data show CDR1 as SGHAT and CDR2 as FQNNGV. The CDR3 sequence is 17 residues long. This chain's CDR3 is CASSLRGSPLPHNEQFF. Here the CDR3 DNA reads TGTGCCAGCAGCTTAAGGGGGTCCCCTCTCCCCCACAATGAGCAGTTCTTC. The full variable domain, with the rest looked up from reference TRBV11-2 and TRBJ2-1, is EAGVAQSPRYKIIEKRQSVAFWCNPISGHATLYWYQQILGQGPKLLIQFQNNGVVDDSQLPKDRFSAERLKGVDSTLKIQPAKLEDSAVYLCASSLRGSPLPHNEQFFGPGTRLTVL.

Comment on this clone: Other DNA sequences from this sample encode an identical CDR3 as well. This chain links TRBV14 with TRBJ2-7, with a weak D call TRBD2 (5 bases). This CDR3 is 15 amino acids long. Germline loops: CDR1 SGHDN, CDR2 FVKESK. Trimming took 0 bases from V and 0 from J, leaving 9 bases between them. CDR3 bases: TGTGCCAGCAGCCAAGATGAGGGAACCTCCTACGAGCAGTACTTC. As protein: CASSQDEGTSYEQYF.

This clone was detected a few times. The chain employs TRBV6-6 and TRBJ2-3; 8 positions match TRBD2. The germline V gene has CDR1 MNHNY and CDR2 SVGAGI (reference sequence). The CDR3 has 16 residues. J lost 1 base, V lost 2 bases, and 5 bases had no gene match. CDR3 DNA sequence: TGTGCCAGCAGTTACGACCCGGGAGGGCGCACAGATACGCAGTATTTT. As protein: CASSYDPGGRTDTQYF.

This clone showed up just a few times. This chain connects TRBV6-1 to TRBJ2-5, with D maybe TRBD2 (5 bases). Trimming shortened V by 8 bases and J by 3 bases, and 13 bases separated the two germline ends. The CDR3 totals 13 residues. Germline V gene lookup returns CDR1 MNHNS and CDR2 SASEGT. The CDR3 is CASLLVGKETQYF. The CDR3 DNA is TGTGCCAGCCTACTAGTTGGCAAAGAGACCCAGTACTTC.

V and J are TRBV5-1 and TRBJ1-6; D not resolved. Germline loops: CDR1 SGHRS, CDR2 YFSETQ. V was trimmed by 4 bases and J by 6 bases, leaving 8 bases between them. This CDR3 contains 13 residues. The CDR3 DNA is TGCGCCAGCAGCCTAGGAGCTAATTCACCCCTCCACTTT. It specifies CASSLGANSPLHF.

CDR3 in DNA: TGTGCCAGCAAAGACAGGGAAAGGGGCAATGAGCAGTTCTTC. Residues: CASKDRERGNEQFF. This chain joins TRBV27 and TRBJ2-1, with 7 bases lining up with TRBD1. CDR3 length: 14 residues. CDR1 is MNHEY, CDR2 SMNVEV, per germline (reference sequence). The ends lost 7 bases at V and 6 bases at J; junction bases unmatched: 9.

This rearrangement joins TRBV5-1 to TRBJ2-3; 9 bases map to TRBD2. CDR1 is SGHRS, CDR2 YFSETQ, per germline. After removal of 1 base from V and 0 bases from J, the junction contained 3 bases not matched to a gene. The CDR3 is made up of 16 amino acids. The CDR3: CASSLYSGGSTDTQYF. The CDR3 region has the DNA TGCGCCAGCAGCTTGTATAGCGGGGGTAGCACAGATACGCAGTATTTT.

The sample holds one count of this clone. The chain joins TRBV10-3 to TRBJ1-1; D remains unclear. Looked up from germline, CDR1 is ENHRY and CDR2 is SYGVKD. Trimming shortened V by 6 bases and J by 5 bases, and 10 bases separated the two germline ends. The CDR3 is 12 amino acids. CDR3 sequence reads: CAIRNVRTEAFF. CDR3 sequence (DNA): TGTGCCATCAGAAACGTGAGGACTGAAGCTTTCTTT.

This chain connects TRBV2 to TRBJ2-3; 8 positions agree with TRBD2. V lost 3 bases, J lost 6 bases, and 8 bases stayed unmatched. The CDR3 spans 15 residues. Germline CDR1 and CDR2: SNHLY and FYNNEI. The CDR3 nucleotides read TGTGCCAGCAGTGATGGCCGGGGGGGTAGTGATACGCAGTATTTT. Translated: CASSDGRGGSDTQYF.

This clone was picked up one time. CDR3 DNA sequence: TGTGCCAGCAGCTTGACCCGGGGGGTTGAGGGCACCATATATTTT. It encodes CASSLTRGVEGTIYF. The rearrangement joins TRBV7-2 to TRBJ1-3; tentatively, D is TRBD1 (5 bases). The length of the CDR3 is 15 residues. With 3 bases removed from V and 9 bases from J, the gap between germline ends came to 18 bases. CDR1 is SGHTA and CDR2 is FQGNSA in the germline V gene.

V usage is TRBV11-2 and J usage is TRBJ1-1, with 7 bases matching TRBD1. V trimming: 1 base; J trimming: 13 bases; junction bases outside the gene matches: 9. CDR1 and CDR2 from the germline V gene are SGHAT and FQNNGV. The length of the CDR3 is 13 residues. The CDR3 spells CASSLGPGTAHFF. The CDR3 nucleotides read TGTGCCAGCAGCTTAGGGCCCGGGACAGCCCATTTCTTT.

V and J are TRBV18 and TRBJ2-7; a weak D match, TRBD1 (6 bases). The CDR3 runs to 13 residues. Germline CDR1 is KGHSH and CDR2 is LQKENI. V lost 5 bases and J lost 3, with 11 bases in between. Here the CDR3 DNA reads TGTGCCAGCTCAACGTCGACAGGCTACGAGCAGTACTTC. Translation gives CASSTSTGYEQYF.

This chain uses TRBV11-2 with TRBJ2-5; 7 bases match TRBD2. CDR3 length: 14 amino acids. Per germline, CDR1 SGHAT and CDR2 FQNNGV. J lost 7 bases, V lost 0 bases, and 5 bases had no gene match. For the CDR3, the DNA is TGTGCCAGCAGCTTAGAACGGGGGGTCGGGACCCAGTACTTC. Encoded protein: CASSLERGVGTQYF.

The chain links TRBV28 to TRBJ2-7; D might be TRBD2 (5 bases). This CDR3 has 13 residues. V lost 3 bases to trimming and J lost 7 bases, with 13 bases between them. In germline, CDR1 is MDHEN, CDR2 SYDVKM. CDR3 residues: CASSLVWGEEQYF. CDR3 DNA sequence: TGTGCCAGCAGTTTGGTGTGGGGAGAGGAGCAGTACTTC.

A few counts support this clone. The V and J genes are TRBV28 and TRBJ1-5; no firm D call. Looked up from germline, CDR1 is MDHEN and CDR2 is SYDVKM. Trimming left V 4 bases short and J 1 base short, with 8 bases between. CDR3 length equals 14 residues. CDR3 in DNA: TGTGCCAGCAGTTGGAGGGAAAGCAATCAGCCCCAGCATTTT. Translated: CASSWRESNQPQHF.

This clone was seen once. The chain joins TRBV7-3 to TRBJ1-2, with 10 positions matching TRBD1. The CDR3 is made up of 15 amino acids. Germline assignment: CDR1 SGHTA and CDR2 FQGTGA. With 1 base clipped from V and 8 bases from J, the junction kept 7 bases outside the gene matches. Here the CDR3 reads CASSLNGGQGYGYTF. CDR3 nucleotide sequence: TGTGCCAGCAGCTTAAACGGGGGACAGGGGTACGGCTACACCTTC.